The 3 T cell receptor beta chains given below trace back to one sample, sequenced in a study of graft-versus-host responses after intestinal transplantation. Profiled with immunoSEQ multiplex PCR; TCRdb holds only in-frame clones, not every one. The table lists roughly 27,000 clones, over 60% of them singletons. Grafts had their tissue processed, releasing intraepithelial and lamina propria lymphocytes. This sample comprised ileum tissue, obtained 98 days after intestinal transplantation. Every receptor here comes from a human patient who received an intestinal transplant, so some T cells may come from the graft donor.

V usage is TRBV10-3 and J usage is TRBJ2-5; the match to TRBD1 covers 7 bases. The CDR3 loop spans 14 amino acids. The germline V gene has CDR1 ENHRY and CDR2 SYGVKD. Trimming cost V 6 bases and J 1 base; bases outside gene matches: 5. Here the CDR3 reads CAISLTGVQETQYF. The CDR3 bases are TGTGCCATCAGCCTCACAGGGGTCCAAGAGACCCAGTACTTC.

This chain uses TRBV6-6 with TRBJ2-1; D gene ambiguous. The germline V gene encodes CDR1 MNHNY and CDR2 SVGAGI (reference sequence). V was cut by 1 base and J by 5 bases, with 6 bases left in between. The CDR3 is made up of 13 amino acids. The CDR3 spells CASSYYWDNEQFF. CDR3 DNA: TGTGCCAGCAGTTACTACTGGGACAATGAGCAGTTCTTC.

This clone has more than one count but fewer than ten. The chain employs TRBV28 and TRBJ1-2; TRBD1 might be the D (6 bases). Trimming took off 6 bases at V and 5 bases at J, with 19 bases between the two ends. The germline V gene has CDR1 MDHEN and CDR2 SYDVKM. The CDR3 loop spans 15 amino acids. This chain's CDR3 is CASSLPSDRTYGYTF. CDR3 DNA sequence: TGTGCCAGCAGCTTACCGAGCGACAGGACTTATGGCTACACCTTC.